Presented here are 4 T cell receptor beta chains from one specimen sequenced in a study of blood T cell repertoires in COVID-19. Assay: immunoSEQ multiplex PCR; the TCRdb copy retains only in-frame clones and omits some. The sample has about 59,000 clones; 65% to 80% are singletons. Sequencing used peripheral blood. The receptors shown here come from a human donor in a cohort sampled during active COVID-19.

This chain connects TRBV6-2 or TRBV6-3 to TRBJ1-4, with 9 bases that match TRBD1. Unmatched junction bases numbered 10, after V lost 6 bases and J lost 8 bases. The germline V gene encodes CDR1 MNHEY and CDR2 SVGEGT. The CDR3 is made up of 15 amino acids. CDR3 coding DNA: TGTGCCAGCAGCCCTGGGGGACAGGGACAGGAAAAACTGTTTTTT. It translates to CASSPGGQGQEKLFF.

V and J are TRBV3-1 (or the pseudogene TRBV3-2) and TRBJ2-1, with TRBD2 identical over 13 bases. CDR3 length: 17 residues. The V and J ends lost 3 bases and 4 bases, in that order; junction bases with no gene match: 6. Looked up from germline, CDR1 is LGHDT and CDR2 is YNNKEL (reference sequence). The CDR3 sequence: CASSQELAGGAYNEQFF. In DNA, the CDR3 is TGTGCCAGCAGCCAGGAACTAGCGGGAGGGGCATACAATGAGCAGTTCTTC.

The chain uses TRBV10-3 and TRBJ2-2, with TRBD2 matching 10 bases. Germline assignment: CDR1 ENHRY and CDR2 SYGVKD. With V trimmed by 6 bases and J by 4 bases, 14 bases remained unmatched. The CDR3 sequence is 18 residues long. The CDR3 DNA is TGTGCCATCAGGGGGGGAGCGGGAGGGCCCCTGAGCACCGGGGAGCTGTTTTTT. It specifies CAIRGGAGGPLSTGELFF.

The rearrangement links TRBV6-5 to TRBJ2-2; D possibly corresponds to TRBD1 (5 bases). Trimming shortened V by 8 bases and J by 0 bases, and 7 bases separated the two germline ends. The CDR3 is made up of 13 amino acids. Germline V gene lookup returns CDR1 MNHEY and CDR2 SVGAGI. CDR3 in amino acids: CASGASNTGELFF. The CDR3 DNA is TGTGCCAGCGGGGCGTCGAACACCGGGGAGCTGTTTTTT.